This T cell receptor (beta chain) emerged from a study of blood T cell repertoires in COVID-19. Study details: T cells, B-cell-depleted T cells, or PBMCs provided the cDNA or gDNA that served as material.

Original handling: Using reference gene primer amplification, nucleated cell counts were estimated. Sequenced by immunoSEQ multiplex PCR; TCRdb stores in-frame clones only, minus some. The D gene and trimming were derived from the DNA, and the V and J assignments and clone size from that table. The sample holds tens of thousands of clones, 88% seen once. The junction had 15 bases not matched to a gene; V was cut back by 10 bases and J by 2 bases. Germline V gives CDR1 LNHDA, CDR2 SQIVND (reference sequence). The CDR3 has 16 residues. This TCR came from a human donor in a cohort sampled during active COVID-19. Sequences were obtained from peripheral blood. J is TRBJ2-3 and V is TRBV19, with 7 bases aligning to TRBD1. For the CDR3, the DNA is TGTGCCACCGCTAAGGCCGGGACAGCTTTCACAGATACGCAGTATTTT. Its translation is CATAKAGTAFTDTQYF. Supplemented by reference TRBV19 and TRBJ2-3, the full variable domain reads DGGITQSPKYLFRKEGQNVTLSCEQNLNHDAMYWYRQDPGQGLRLIYYSQIVNDFQKGDIAEGYSVSREKKESFPLTVTSAQKNPTAFYLCATAKAGTAFTDTQYFGPGTRLTVL.